One T cell receptor (beta chain) is described in this entry. The data derive from a study of blood T cell repertoires in COVID-19. Germline lookup yields CDR1 MDHEN and CDR2 SYDVKM. This CDR3 contains 16 residues. V was pared by 6 bases and J by 6 bases, with 20 bases between. Adults between about 18 and 95 years of age took part from about two dozen US areas. Using immunoSEQ multiplex PCR, the repertoire was profiled, and TCRdb retains in-frame clones only, with some absent. The sample holds just over 300,000 clones, 85% to 90% seen once. The chain couples TRBV28 to TRBJ2-2; tentative D call: TRBD1 (6 bases). This sequence was found in a man younger than 40 who had recovered from COVID-19. Sample: PBMCs or T cells enriched from blood (not recorded which). The CDR3: CASSRRRQGLPGELFF. CDR3 coding DNA: TGTGCCAGCAGCCGACGGCGGCAGGGGCTACCCGGGGAGCTGTTTTTT. The full variable domain, rest sourced from reference TRBV28 and TRBJ2-2, is DVKVTQSSRYLVKRTGEKVFLECVQDMDHENMFWYRQDPGLGLRLIYFSYDVKMKEKGDIPEGYSVSREKKERFSLILESASTNQTSMYLCASSRRRQGLPGELFFGEGSRLTVL.